The 7 T cell receptor beta chains listed next were all sequenced from one sample in a study of blood T cell repertoires in COVID-19. Measured with immunoSEQ multiplex PCR; TCRdb has only the in-frame clones, and not every one. The sample lists approximately 140,000 clones; around 84% were seen once. Sequences were obtained from peripheral blood. All receptors derive from a human donor in a cohort sampled during active COVID-19.

This clone was seen only once. The chain uses TRBV11-2 and TRBJ2-7, with D maybe TRBD1 (6 bases). This CDR3 is 15 amino acids long. Germline loops: CDR1 SGHAT, CDR2 FQNNGV. Trimming stripped 3 bases from V and 3 bases from J, with 15 bases between. CDR3 protein: CASSLVATGLYEQYF. Here the CDR3 DNA reads TGTGCCAGCAGCTTGGTTGCGACAGGACTCTACGAGCAGTACTTC.

The chain recombines TRBV14 with TRBJ2-7; 8 nucleotides agree with TRBD1. Germline assignment: CDR1 SGHDN and CDR2 FVKESK. The trim removed 1 base at V and 6 bases at J, leaving 5 bases unmatched. The CDR3 length is 14 residues. The DNA of the CDR3 is TGTGCCAGCAGCCAAGTGACAGGGGCCCTCGAGCAGTACTTC. It yields the protein CASSQVTGALEQYF.

The gene calls are TRBV15 and TRBJ1-1; 7 nucleotides line up with TRBD1. The V segment lost 5 bases and the J segment 4 bases; nucleotides outside the gene matches: 13. This CDR3 contains 16 residues. CDR1 is LNHNV and CDR2 is YYDKDF in the germline V gene (reference sequence). CDR3 residues: CATSPLDRAGGTEAFF. The CDR3 DNA is TGTGCCACCAGCCCCCTTGACAGGGCCGGGGGCACTGAAGCTTTCTTT.

This clone was observed a handful of times. This chain connects TRBV7-2 to TRBJ1-3; no clear D gene. V shed 4 bases and J shed 2 bases, with 6 bases lying between them. CDR1 is SGHTA and CDR2 is FQGNSA in the germline V gene. The CDR3 totals 13 residues. The CDR3 sequence is CASSSYTGNTIYF. The CDR3 nucleotides read TGTGCCAGCAGCTCCTATACTGGAAACACCATATATTTT. Supplemented by reference TRBV7-2 and TRBJ1-3, the full variable domain reads GAGVSQSPSNKVTEKGKDVELRCDPISGHTALYWYRQSLGQGLEFLIYFQGNSAPDKSGLPSDRFSAERTGGSVSTLTIQRTQQEDSAVYLCASSSYTGNTIYFGEGSWLTVV.

The CDR3, as DNA: TGTGCCAGTAGTTCAGGGGGCCGGGGAGCCAAAAACATTCAGTACTTC. Translation gives CASSSGGRGAKNIQYF. The V gene is TRBV19, the J gene TRBJ2-4; TRBD1 matches 8 bases. V dropped 5 bases and J dropped 0; count of bases not matched to a gene: 6. Germline CDR1 LNHDA, CDR2 SQIVND (reference sequence). This CDR3 contains 16 residues.

The chain has TRBV24-1 and TRBJ2-5; TRBD1 matches 12 bases. Germline-derived CDR1 and CDR2 are KGHDR and SFDVKD. After removal of 6 bases from V and 4 bases from J, the junction contained 8 bases not matched to a gene. The CDR3 has 16 amino acids. CDR3 coding DNA: TGTGCCACCAGTCCAACCGGGACAGGGGGCGGAGAGACCCAGTACTTC. This codes for CATSPTGTGGGETQYF.

This chain joins TRBV4-1 and TRBJ2-2; D is uncertain. Trimming took off 2 bases at V and 7 bases at J, with 14 bases between the two ends. The V gene's germline CDR1 is MGHRA and CDR2 YSYEKL. The CDR3 totals 15 residues. CDR3 nucleotides: TGCGCCAGCAGCCAACCAGACTTCCGCGGCGGGGAGCTGTTTTTT. This codes for CASSQPDFRGGELFF.